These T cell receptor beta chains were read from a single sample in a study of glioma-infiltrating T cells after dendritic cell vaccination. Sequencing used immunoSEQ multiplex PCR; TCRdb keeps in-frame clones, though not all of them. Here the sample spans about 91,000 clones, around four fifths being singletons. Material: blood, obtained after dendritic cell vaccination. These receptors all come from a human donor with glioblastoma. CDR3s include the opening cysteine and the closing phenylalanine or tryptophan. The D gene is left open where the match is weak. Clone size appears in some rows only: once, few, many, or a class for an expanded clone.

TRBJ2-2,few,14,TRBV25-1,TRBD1,TGTGCCAGCAGAAACAGGGGGAACACCGGGGAGCTGTTTTTT,CASRNRGNTGELFF
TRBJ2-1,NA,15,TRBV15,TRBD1,TGTGCCACCAGCAGAGGACAGGGGGCCGGCAATGAGCAGTTCTTC,CATSRGQGAGNEQFF
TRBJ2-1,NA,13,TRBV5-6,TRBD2,TGTGCCAGCAGCCAAACTAGCGAGAATGAGCAGTTCTTC,CASSQTSENEQFF
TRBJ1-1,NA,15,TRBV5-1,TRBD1,TGCGCCAGCAGCTTGGCAGCAGGGGGCGCAGGAGAAGCTTTCTTT,CASSLAAGGAGEAFF
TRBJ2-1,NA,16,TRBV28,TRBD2,TGTGCCAGCAGTTGGGTGAGACTAGCCTCCTACAATGAGCAGTTCTTC,CASSWVRLASYNEQFF
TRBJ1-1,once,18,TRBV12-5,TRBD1,TGTGCTAGTGGTAGGGACGGGGGACAGGGGGCTGTGAACACTGAAGCTTTCTTT,CASGRDGGQGAVNTEAFF
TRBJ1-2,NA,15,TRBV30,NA,TGTGCCTGGAGTATTCCCGGGACATCCTTCTATGGCTACACCTTC,CAWSIPGTSFYGYTF
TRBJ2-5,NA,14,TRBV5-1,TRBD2,TGCGCCAGCAGCCTGACTAGCGTCAAAGAGACCCAGTACTTC,CASSLTSVKETQYF
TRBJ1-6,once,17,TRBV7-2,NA,TGTGCCAGCAGTCGATTAGGGGGGGGCTCCTATAATTCACCCCTCCACTTT,CASSRLGGGSYNSPLHF
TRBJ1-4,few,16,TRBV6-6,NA,TGTGCCAGCACCTATTCACAGGACGCAACTAATGAAAAACTGTTTTTT,CASTYSQDATNEKLFF
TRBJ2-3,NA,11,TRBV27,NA,TGTGCCAGCCGTAGAGCAGATACGCAGTATTTT,CASRRADTQYF
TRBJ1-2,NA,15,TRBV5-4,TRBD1,TGTGCCAGCAGCCTCTCGGACAGGGGTAACTATGGCTACACCTTC,CASSLSDRGNYGYTF
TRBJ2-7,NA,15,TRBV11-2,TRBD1,TGTGCCAGCAGCTTAACCGGACAGGGGACTTCCGAGCAGTACTTC,CASSLTGQGTSEQYF
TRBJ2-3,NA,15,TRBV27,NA,TGTGCCAGCAGTTTGCGGGGAACCAGCACAGATACGCAGTATTTT,CASSLRGTSTDTQYF
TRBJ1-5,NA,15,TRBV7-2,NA,TGTGCCAGCAGCTTAGAGGTATCAACGGGGCAGCCCCAGCATTTT,CASSLEVSTGQPQHF
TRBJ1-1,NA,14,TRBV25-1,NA,TGTGCCAGCAGTGAATTAACAGGGAACACTGAAGCTTTCTTT,CASSELTGNTEAFF
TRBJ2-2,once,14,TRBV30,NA,TGTGCCTGGAGTGTCAGGGCTCATGACGGGGAGCTGTTTTTT,CAWSVRAHDGELFF
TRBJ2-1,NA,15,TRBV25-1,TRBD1,TGTGCCAGCGCGTCACTCGGACAGGCCTACAATGAGCAGTTCTTC,CASASLGQAYNEQFF
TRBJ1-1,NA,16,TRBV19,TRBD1,TGTGCCAGTAGTAAGAGACAGGGAGAAAGACGGCCTGAAGCTTTCTTT,CASSKRQGERRPEAFF
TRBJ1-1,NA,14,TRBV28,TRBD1,TGTGCCAGCAGAACCTTGACAGGGGCCACTGAAGCTTTCTTT,CASRTLTGATEAFF
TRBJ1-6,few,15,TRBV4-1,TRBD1,TGCGCCAGCAGCCACCAACAGGGGGTAGGATCACCCCTCCACTTT,CASSHQQGVGSPLHF
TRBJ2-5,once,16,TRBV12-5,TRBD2,TGTGCTAGTGGTCCGGGGGTAGCGGGGGGGCTGGAGACCCAGTACTTC,CASGPGVAGGLETQYF
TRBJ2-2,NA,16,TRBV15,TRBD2,TGTGCCACCAGCAGAGACCTAGCGGAGAACACCGGGGAGCTGTTTTTT,CATSRDLAENTGELFF
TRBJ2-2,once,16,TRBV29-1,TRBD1,TGCAGCGTTGGCCTCTGGGACAGGGTAAACACCGGGGAGCTGTTTTTT,CSVGLWDRVNTGELFF
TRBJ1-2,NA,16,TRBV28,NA,TGTGCCAGCAGTTTAATGACGGGGGGCGCGGGGGATGGCTACACCTTC,CASSLMTGGAGDGYTF
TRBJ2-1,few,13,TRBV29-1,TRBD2,TGCAGCGTTGAAACGGGGGGGTACAATGAGCAGTTCTTC,CSVETGGYNEQFF
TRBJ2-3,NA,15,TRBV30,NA,TGTGCCTGGAGGGCCGGGGTAGTTGACACAGATACGCAGTATTTT,CAWRAGVVDTDTQYF
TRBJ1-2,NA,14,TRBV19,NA,TGTGCCAGTAGTAGTGGACTCATGTGGTATGGCTACACCTTC,CASSSGLMWYGYTF
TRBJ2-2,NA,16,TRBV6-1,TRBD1,TGTGCCAGCAGTGAAAGGGCAGGGGGATCCCCCGGGGAGCTGTTTTTT,CASSERAGGSPGELFF
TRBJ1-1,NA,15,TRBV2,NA,TGTGCCAGCAAGGTGGAGGCCACCGGTGGGGTTTGGGCTTTCTTT,CASKVEATGGVWAFF
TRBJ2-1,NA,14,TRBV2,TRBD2,TGTGCCACCTCTTCCAGCGGGGGGCGGAATGAGCAGTTCTTC,CATSSSGGRNEQFF
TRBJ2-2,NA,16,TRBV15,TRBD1,TGTGCCACCAGCTATGTCGGGACAGGGGGCACCGGGGAGCTGTTTTTT,CATSYVGTGGTGELFF
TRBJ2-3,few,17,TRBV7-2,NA,TGTGCCAGCAGCCAGCAAGGCAGGACACGACGCACAGATACGCAGTATTTT,CASSQQGRTRRTDTQYF